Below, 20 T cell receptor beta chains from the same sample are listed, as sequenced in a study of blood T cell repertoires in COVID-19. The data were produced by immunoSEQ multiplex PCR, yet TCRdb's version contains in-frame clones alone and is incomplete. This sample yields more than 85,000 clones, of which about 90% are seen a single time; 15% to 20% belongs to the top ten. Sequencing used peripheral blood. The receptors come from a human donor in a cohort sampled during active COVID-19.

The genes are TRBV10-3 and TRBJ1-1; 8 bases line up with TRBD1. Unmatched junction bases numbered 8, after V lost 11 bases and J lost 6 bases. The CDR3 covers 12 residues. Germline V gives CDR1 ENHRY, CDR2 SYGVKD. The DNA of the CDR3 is TGTGCCTCCTGCGAACAGGGGGCTGAAGCTTTCTTT. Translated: CASCEQGAEAFF.

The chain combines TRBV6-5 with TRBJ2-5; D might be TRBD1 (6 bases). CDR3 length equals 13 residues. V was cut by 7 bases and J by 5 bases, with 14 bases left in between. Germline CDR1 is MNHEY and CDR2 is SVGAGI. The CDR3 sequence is CASIQTGTETQYF. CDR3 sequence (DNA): TGTGCCAGCATTCAGACAGGCACGGAGACCCAGTACTTC.

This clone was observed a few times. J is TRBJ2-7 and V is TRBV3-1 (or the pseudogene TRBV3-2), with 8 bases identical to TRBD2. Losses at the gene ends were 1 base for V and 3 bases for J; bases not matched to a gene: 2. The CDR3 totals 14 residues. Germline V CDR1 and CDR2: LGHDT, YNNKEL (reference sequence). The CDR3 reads CASSQGAGDYEQYF. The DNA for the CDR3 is TGTGCCAGCAGCCAAGGAGCGGGGGACTACGAGCAGTACTTC.

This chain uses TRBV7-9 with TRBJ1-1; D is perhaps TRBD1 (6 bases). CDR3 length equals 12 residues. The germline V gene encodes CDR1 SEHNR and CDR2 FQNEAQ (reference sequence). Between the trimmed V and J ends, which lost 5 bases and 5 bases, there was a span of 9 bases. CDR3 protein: CASSRQGTEAFF. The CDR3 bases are TGTGCCAGCAGCCGCCAGGGGACTGAAGCTTTCTTT.

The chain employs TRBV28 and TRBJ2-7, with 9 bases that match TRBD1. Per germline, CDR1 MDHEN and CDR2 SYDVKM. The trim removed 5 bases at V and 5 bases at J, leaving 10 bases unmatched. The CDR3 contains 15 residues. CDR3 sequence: CASSLTGTGLNEQYF. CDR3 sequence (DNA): TGTGCCAGCAGTCTAACCGGGACAGGGTTGAACGAGCAGTACTTC.

The CDR3 DNA reads as TGTGCCAGCAGCCAAGGACTAGCGGGGGGTATCATCTACAATGAGCAGTTCTTC. Translated, it gives CASSQGLAGGIIYNEQFF. The genes are TRBV3-1 (or the pseudogene TRBV3-2) and TRBJ2-1, with 13 bases identical to TRBD2. The ends lost 1 base at V and 3 bases at J; junction bases unmatched: 6. This CDR3 region has 18 residues. Germline values: CDR1 LGHDT, CDR2 YNNKEL (reference sequence).

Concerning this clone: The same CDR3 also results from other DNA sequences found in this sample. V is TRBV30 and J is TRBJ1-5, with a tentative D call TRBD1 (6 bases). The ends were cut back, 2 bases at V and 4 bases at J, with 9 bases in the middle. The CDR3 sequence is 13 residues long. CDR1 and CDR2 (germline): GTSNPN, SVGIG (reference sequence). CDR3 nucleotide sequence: TGTGCCTGGAGTCCACAGGGAAATCAGCCCCAGCATTTT. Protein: CAWSPQGNQPQHF.

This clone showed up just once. CDR3 residues: CASSPTPSGGNTGELFF. For the CDR3, the DNA is TGCGCCAGCAGCCCAACACCTAGCGGGGGGAACACCGGGGAGCTGTTTTTT. The rearrangement joins TRBV5-1 to TRBJ2-2; 10 bases match TRBD2. This CDR3 spans 17 amino acids. V dropped 4 bases and J dropped 1; count of bases not matched to a gene: 7. The V gene's germline CDR1 is SGHRS and CDR2 YFSETQ.

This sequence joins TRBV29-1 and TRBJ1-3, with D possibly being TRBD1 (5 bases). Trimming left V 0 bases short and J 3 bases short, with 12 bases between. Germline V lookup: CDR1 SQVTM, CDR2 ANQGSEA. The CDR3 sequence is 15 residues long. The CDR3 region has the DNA TGCAGCGTTGAAGACAGGGCGCTGGGTGGAAACACCATATATTTT. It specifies CSVEDRALGGNTIYF.

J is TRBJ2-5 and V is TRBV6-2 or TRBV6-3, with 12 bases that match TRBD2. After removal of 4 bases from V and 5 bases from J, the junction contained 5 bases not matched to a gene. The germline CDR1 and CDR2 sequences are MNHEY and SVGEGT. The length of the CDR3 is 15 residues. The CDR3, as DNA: TGTGCCAGCAGTTCGACTAGCGGGGGCCAGGAGACCCAGTACTTC. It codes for CASSSTSGGQETQYF.

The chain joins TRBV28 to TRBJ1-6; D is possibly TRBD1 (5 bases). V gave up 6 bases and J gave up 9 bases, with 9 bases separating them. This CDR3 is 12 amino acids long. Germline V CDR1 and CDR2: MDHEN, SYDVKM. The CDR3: CASRRGTSPLHF. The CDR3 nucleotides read TGTGCCAGCAGACGGGGGACTTCACCCCTCCACTTT.

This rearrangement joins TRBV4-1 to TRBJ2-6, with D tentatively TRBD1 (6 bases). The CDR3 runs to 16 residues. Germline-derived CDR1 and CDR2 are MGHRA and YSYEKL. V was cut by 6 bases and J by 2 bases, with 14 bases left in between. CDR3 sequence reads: CASRSGAAPGANVLTF. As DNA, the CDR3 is TGCGCCAGCAGGTCAGGGGCCGCCCCTGGGGCCAACGTCCTGACTTTC.

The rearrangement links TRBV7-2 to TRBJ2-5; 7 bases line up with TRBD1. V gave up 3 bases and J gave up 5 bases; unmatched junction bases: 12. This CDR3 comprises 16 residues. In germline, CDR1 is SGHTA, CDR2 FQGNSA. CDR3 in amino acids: CASSFWDSLRMETQYF. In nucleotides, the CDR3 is TGTGCCAGCAGCTTTTGGGACAGCCTGCGGATGGAGACCCAGTACTTC.

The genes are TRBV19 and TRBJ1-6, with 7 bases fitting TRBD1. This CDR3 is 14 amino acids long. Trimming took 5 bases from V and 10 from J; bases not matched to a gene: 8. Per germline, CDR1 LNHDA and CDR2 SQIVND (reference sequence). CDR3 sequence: CASSRQQGTSPLHF. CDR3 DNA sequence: TGTGCCAGTAGTCGCCAACAGGGGACCTCACCCCTCCACTTT. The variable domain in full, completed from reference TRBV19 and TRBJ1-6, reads DGGITQSPKYLFRKEGQNVTLSCEQNLNHDAMYWYRQDPGQGLRLIYYSQIVNDFQKGDIAEGYSVSREKKESFPLTVTSAQKNPTAFYLCASSRQQGTSPLHFGNGTRLTVT.

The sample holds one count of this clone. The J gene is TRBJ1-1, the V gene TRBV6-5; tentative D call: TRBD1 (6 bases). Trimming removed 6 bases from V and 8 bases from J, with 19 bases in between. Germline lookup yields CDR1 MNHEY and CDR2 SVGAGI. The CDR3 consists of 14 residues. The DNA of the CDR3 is TGTGCCAGCAGGGAGGACAGTACGCCGGGCGAAGCTTTCTTT. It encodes CASREDSTPGEAFF.

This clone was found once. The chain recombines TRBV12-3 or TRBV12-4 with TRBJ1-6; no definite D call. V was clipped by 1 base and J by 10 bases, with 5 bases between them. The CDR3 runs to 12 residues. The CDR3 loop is CASSLGYSPLHF. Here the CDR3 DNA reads TGTGCCAGCAGTTTAGGCTACTCACCCCTCCACTTT.

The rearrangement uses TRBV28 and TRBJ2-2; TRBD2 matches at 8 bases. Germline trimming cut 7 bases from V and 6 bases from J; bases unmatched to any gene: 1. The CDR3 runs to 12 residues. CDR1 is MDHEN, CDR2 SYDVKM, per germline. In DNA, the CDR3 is TGTGCCAGCATGGGACTAGCCGGGGAGCTGTTTTTT. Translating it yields CASMGLAGELFF.

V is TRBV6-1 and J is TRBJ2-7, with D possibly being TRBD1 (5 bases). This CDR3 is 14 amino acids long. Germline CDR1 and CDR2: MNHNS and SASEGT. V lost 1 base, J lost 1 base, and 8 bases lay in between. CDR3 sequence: CASSEVRTSYEQYF. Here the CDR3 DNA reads TGTGCCAGCAGTGAAGTACGGACATCCTACGAGCAGTACTTC.

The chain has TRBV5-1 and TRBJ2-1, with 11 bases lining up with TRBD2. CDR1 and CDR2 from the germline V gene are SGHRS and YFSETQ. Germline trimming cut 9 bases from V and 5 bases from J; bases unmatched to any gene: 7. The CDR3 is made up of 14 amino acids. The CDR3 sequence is CATSSGGGNNEQFF. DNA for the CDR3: TGCGCCACCAGTAGCGGGGGGGGTAACAATGAGCAGTTCTTC.

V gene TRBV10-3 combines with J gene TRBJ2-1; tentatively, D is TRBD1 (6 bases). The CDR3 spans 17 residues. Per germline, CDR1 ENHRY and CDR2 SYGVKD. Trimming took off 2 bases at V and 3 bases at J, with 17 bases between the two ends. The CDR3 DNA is TGTGCCATCAGTGAGAAAATAGGGCCAGGGGTCTACAATGAGCAGTTCTTC. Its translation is CAISEKIGPGVYNEQFF.